These 30 T cell receptor beta chains originate from one sample sequenced in a study of PD-L1 blockade in urothelial cancer. Indicated time point: pretreatment peripheral blood. TCRdb keeps only in-frame clones here, not all; method: immunoSEQ multiplex PCR. The sample yields 50,000 to 70,000 clones, approximately 80% seen once. Sequenced here: PBMCs, sampled around atezolizumab (anti-PD-L1) treatment. The source is a man aged 65 to 85 with urothelial cancer.

CDR3 protein: CASSHRTRGNEQYF. The CDR3 nucleotides read TGTGCCAGCAGCCACCGGACCCGAGGGAACGAGCAGTACTTC. The gene calls are TRBV7-9 and TRBJ2-7; a possible D gene is TRBD2 (5 bases). Per the germline V gene, CDR1 is SEHNR and CDR2 is FQNEAQ (reference sequence). Deletions cut 5 bases from V and 5 bases from J, with 16 bases between. This CDR3 contains 14 residues.

This chain joins TRBV5-5 and TRBJ1-2; D ambiguous. Trimming stripped 0 bases from V and 3 bases from J, with 6 bases between. The CDR3 length is 13 residues. Germline V CDR1 and CDR2: SGHKS, YYEKEE (reference sequence). The CDR3 reads CASSLATDYGYTF. The CDR3 DNA reads as TGTGCCAGCAGCTTGGCAACAGACTATGGCTACACCTTC.

This clone appeared once. V gene TRBV7-2 combines with J gene TRBJ2-7; 10 bases match TRBD2. Germline loops: CDR1 SGHTA, CDR2 FQGNSA. J lost 6 bases, V lost 1 base, and 12 bases had no gene match. This CDR3 is built from 17 residues. The chain's CDR3 is CASSLEHASGSSGEQYF. The CDR3 DNA is TGTGCCAGCAGCTTAGAACATGCTAGCGGGAGCTCGGGCGAGCAGTACTTC.

The rearrangement links TRBV10-3 to TRBJ1-3, with D possibly matching TRBD1 (5 bases). Trimming removed 8 bases at V and 9 bases at J, with 20 bases between. The CDR3 is made up of 14 amino acids. Germline CDR1 and CDR2: ENHRY and SYGVKD. The CDR3 nucleotides are TGTGCCATCGGGCAGGGAGGGAGTGCGGGCACCATATATTTT. Protein sequence: CAIGQGGSAGTIYF.

In regard to this clone: A read error may produce the germline difference seen at one junction end. CDR3 amino acids: CASSLSLRGPNEKLFF. The CDR3 DNA is TGTGCCAGCAGCTTAAGTCTGCGGGGGCCTAACGAAAAACTGTTTTTT. The V gene is TRBV11-2, the J gene TRBJ1-4; maybe TRBD1 (6 bases). Germline V CDR1 and CDR2: SGHAT, FQNNGV. The CDR3 loop spans 16 amino acids.

The chain has TRBV7-6 and TRBJ2-3, with 7 bases matching TRBD2. Unmatched junction bases numbered 13, after V lost 2 bases and J lost 8 bases. The CDR3 sequence is 16 residues long. The germline CDR1 and CDR2 sequences are SGHVS and FNYEAQ. Here the CDR3 reads CASSLRFQGGPGTQYF. CDR3 DNA sequence: TGTGCCAGCAGCTTACGTTTTCAGGGAGGGCCTGGTACGCAGTATTTT.

This chain joins TRBV7-9 and TRBJ2-1; a weak D match, TRBD1 (6 bases). CDR1 SEHNR and CDR2 FQNEAQ come from the germline V gene (reference sequence). Trimming pared 1 base from V and 2 bases from J, leaving 12 bases between. The CDR3 covers 16 residues. The CDR3 DNA reads TGTGCCAGCAGCTTAGACTTGACAGGTACCTACAATGAGCAGTTCTTC. It encodes CASSLDLTGTYNEQFF.

The genes are TRBV5-1 and TRBJ2-6, with 8 bases matching TRBD1. Germline CDR1 reads SGHRS; CDR2 reads YFSETQ. V lost 4 bases to trimming and J lost 2 bases; unmatched junction nucleotides: 2. The CDR3 is 15 residues long. The CDR3 reads CASSPQGAGANVLTF. For the CDR3, the DNA is TGCGCCAGCAGCCCACAGGGGGCTGGGGCCAACGTCCTGACTTTC. Combining the CDR3 with reference TRBV5-1 and TRBJ2-6 gives the whole variable domain KAGVTQTPRYLIKTRGQQVTLSCSPISGHRSVSWYQQTPGQGLQFLFEYFSETQRNKGNFPGRFSGRQFSNSRSEMNVSTLELGDSALYLCASSPQGAGANVLTFGAGSRLTVL.

The chain uses TRBV28 and TRBJ1-5, with D possibly TRBD1 on 5 matching bases. The CDR3 extends over 16 amino acids. Germline V lookup: CDR1 MDHEN, CDR2 SYDVKM. V lost 3 bases and J lost 2, with 14 bases in between. The CDR3 DNA is TGTGCCAGCAGTTTCGGGGGTGAAGTTGGCAATCAGCCCCAGCATTTT. This codes for CASSFGGEVGNQPQHF.

The V call is TRBV4-1, the J call TRBJ1-1; D is possibly TRBD1 (6 bases). The CDR3 runs 14 residues. Looked up from germline, CDR1 is MGHRA and CDR2 is YSYEKL. V was clipped by 4 bases and J by 3 bases, with 12 bases between them. CDR3 sequence (DNA): TGCGCCAGCAGCCTACAACAGGGAGACACTGAAGCTTTCTTT. Amino acid sequence: CASSLQQGDTEAFF.

The chain joins TRBV11-2 to TRBJ2-3; D may be TRBD2 (5 bases). V was trimmed by 5 bases and J by 4 bases, leaving 10 bases between them. CDR1 is SGHAT, CDR2 FQNNGV, per germline. The CDR3 length is 13 residues. The CDR3 DNA is TGTGCCAGCAGCCCGCTAGCATCAGATACGCAGTATTTT. Translation: CASSPLASDTQYF.

This chain connects TRBV7-2 to TRBJ2-4, with D possibly matching TRBD1 (6 bases). The V end lost 5 bases, the J end lost 6 bases, and 17 bases lay between the germline ends. Germline CDR1 SGHTA, CDR2 FQGNSA. The CDR3 is made up of 15 amino acids. This CDR3 reads CASSPNRDTSNIQYF. In DNA form, the CDR3 reads TGTGCCAGCAGCCCTAACCGGGACACCTCAAACATTCAGTACTTC. Full variable domain (rest looked up from reference TRBV7-2 and TRBJ2-4): GAGVSQSPSNKVTEKGKDVELRCDPISGHTALYWYRQSLGQGLEFLIYFQGNSAPDKSGLPSDRFSAERTGGSVSTLTIQRTQQEDSAVYLCASSPNRDTSNIQYFGAGTRLSVL.

This clone has a single count. Mismatch with germline at one junction end may stem from a read error. The V gene is TRBV6-1, the J gene TRBJ1-5, with TRBD1 as a possible D gene (6 bases). Germline V gene sequence: CDR1 MNHNS, CDR2 SASEGT. The CDR3 spans 13 residues. As DNA, the CDR3 is TGTGCCAGCAGTGAATACCCTATAGGGGGGGGGAATTTT. Its protein is CASSEYPIGGGNF.

This clone was recorded once. The chain is built from TRBV20-1 and TRBJ2-1; D remains unclear. The CDR3 loop spans 11 amino acids. Germline V gene data show CDR1 as DFQATT and CDR2 as SNEGSKA (reference sequence). The germline V and J ends were trimmed by 6 bases and 7 bases, with 10 bases remaining between them. The CDR3 DNA reads TGCAGTGCCCGACCCAGGAATGAGCAGTTCTTC. This gives the protein CSARPRNEQFF.

A single count supports this clone. The chain joins TRBV7-2 to TRBJ2-7; D not certain. This CDR3 contains 14 residues. Trimming took 1 base from V and 0 from J, leaving 7 bases between them. The germline gives CDR1 SGHTA, CDR2 FQGNSA. This chain's CDR3 is CASSLGLSSYEQYF. CDR3 sequence (DNA): TGTGCCAGCAGCTTAGGACTGAGCTCCTACGAGCAGTACTTC. Looking up the rest from reference TRBV7-2 and TRBJ2-7 gives the full variable domain: GAGVSQSPSNKVTEKGKDVELRCDPISGHTALYWYRQSLGQGLEFLIYFQGNSAPDKSGLPSDRFSAERTGGSVSTLTIQRTQQEDSAVYLCASSLGLSSYEQYFGPGTRLTVT.

This chain joins TRBV5-4 and TRBJ2-7, with TRBD1 matching over 7 bases. V dropped 4 bases and J dropped 4; count of bases not matched to a gene: 8. This CDR3 has 14 residues. Germline CDR1 and CDR2: SGHNT and YYREEE (reference sequence). CDR3 region: CASSPGTDPYEQYF. The DNA for the CDR3 is TGTGCCAGCAGCCCCGGGACAGATCCTTACGAGCAGTACTTC.

This chain uses TRBV4-3 with TRBJ1-3; D uncertain. Germline CDR1 and CDR2: LGHNA and YSLEER. Trimming left V 2 bases short and J 1 base short, with 9 bases between. The CDR3 has 15 amino acids. The CDR3 protein is CASSQQEYSGNTIYF. The DNA for the CDR3 is TGCGCCAGCAGCCAACAGGAATATTCTGGAAACACCATATATTTT.

The chain is built from TRBV28 and TRBJ2-7; no definite D call. Germline CDR1 is MDHEN and CDR2 is SYDVKM. This CDR3 spans 11 amino acids. The germline V and J ends were trimmed by 10 bases and 4 bases, with 11 bases remaining between them. CDR3 nucleotide sequence: TGTGCCACCATAGAGGATTACGAGCAGTACTTC. This encodes CATIEDYEQYF. The variable domain in full, with the rest retrieved from reference TRBV28 and TRBJ2-7, is DVKVTQSSRYLVKRTGEKVFLECVQDMDHENMFWYRQDPGLGLRLIYFSYDVKMKEKGDIPEGYSVSREKKERFSLILESASTNQTSMYLCATIEDYEQYFGPGTRLTVT.

The chain combines TRBV19 with TRBJ2-1; no clear D gene. This CDR3 has 14 residues. V was pared by 5 bases and J by 2 bases, with 10 bases between. The germline CDR1 and CDR2 sequences are LNHDA and SQIVND (reference sequence). The CDR3 spells CASSDSTTYNEQFF. In DNA form, the CDR3 reads TGTGCCAGTAGTGACTCCACAACCTACAATGAGCAGTTCTTC. Complete variable domain (other parts from reference TRBV19 and TRBJ2-1): DGGITQSPKYLFRKEGQNVTLSCEQNLNHDAMYWYRQDPGQGLRLIYYSQIVNDFQKGDIAEGYSVSREKKESFPLTVTSAQKNPTAFYLCASSDSTTYNEQFFGPGTRLTVL.

The J gene is TRBJ2-7, the V gene TRBV7-2; the match to TRBD1 covers 7 bases. Losses at the gene ends were 5 bases for V and 0 bases for J; bases not matched to a gene: 7. CDR3 length: 15 residues. Germline CDR1 reads SGHTA; CDR2 reads FQGNSA. The CDR3 protein is CASSRDSQSSYEQYF. The CDR3 coding sequence is TGTGCCAGCAGCCGGGACAGCCAAAGCTCCTACGAGCAGTACTTC. Full variable domain (rest looked up from reference TRBV7-2 and TRBJ2-7): GAGVSQSPSNKVTEKGKDVELRCDPISGHTALYWYRQSLGQGLEFLIYFQGNSAPDKSGLPSDRFSAERTGGSVSTLTIQRTQQEDSAVYLCASSRDSQSSYEQYFGPGTRLTVT.

The CDR3, as DNA: TGTGCCAGCAAGGAGGGACAGGCTGCCTACGAGCAGTACTTC. It yields the protein CASKEGQAAYEQYF. The rearrangement links TRBV27 to TRBJ2-7, with TRBD1 matching 8 bases. The CDR3 spans 14 residues. Germline lookup yields CDR1 MNHEY and CDR2 SMNVEV (reference sequence). V shed 7 bases and J 2 bases; nucleotides not matched to a gene: 7.

This chain links TRBV5-1 with TRBJ2-1; 9 bases fit TRBD2. Germline V gene data show CDR1 as SGHRS and CDR2 as YFSETQ. V shed 2 bases, J shed 7 bases, and the junction held 7 bases outside the gene matches. The CDR3 runs 15 residues. As DNA, the CDR3 is TGCGCCAGCAGCTTAATGGCTAGCGGGACTAATGAGCAGTTCTTC. Translated, it gives CASSLMASGTNEQFF.

The V call is TRBV5-1, the J call TRBJ2-3; 11 bases line up with TRBD2. Germline CDR1 and CDR2: SGHRS and YFSETQ. V lost 0 bases, J lost 4 bases, and 7 bases stayed unmatched. The CDR3 is 17 residues long. The CDR3 region has the DNA TGCGCCAGCAGCTTGGCTACTAGCGGGAGTGGAGCAGATACGCAGTATTTT. This codes for CASSLATSGSGADTQYF.

The chain recombines TRBV7-2 with TRBJ1-5; the D is unclear. CDR3 length equals 14 residues. Germline CDR1 is SGHTA and CDR2 is FQGNSA. Trimming removed 1 base from V and 7 bases from J, with 11 bases in between. CDR3 DNA sequence: TGTGCCAGCAGCTTAGAGGCCGTCAGGCAGCCCCAGCATTTT. Its protein is CASSLEAVRQPQHF.

The gene calls are TRBV11-2 and TRBJ2-3; possible D gene TRBD1, 5 bases. The CDR3 covers 15 residues. Trimming removed 0 bases from V and 1 base from J, with 8 bases in between. Germline CDR1 is SGHAT and CDR2 is FQNNGV. CDR3 amino acids: CASSLDLRGTDTQYF. CDR3 nucleotides: TGTGCCAGCAGCTTAGATCTCAGGGGCACAGATACGCAGTATTTT. The whole variable domain, filled in from reference TRBV11-2 and TRBJ2-3, reads EAGVAQSPRYKIIEKRQSVAFWCNPISGHATLYWYQQILGQGPKLLIQFQNNGVVDDSQLPKDRFSAERLKGVDSTLKIQPAKLEDSAVYLCASSLDLRGTDTQYFGPGTRLTVL.

The chain combines TRBV14 with TRBJ2-1; a possible D gene is TRBD2 (5 bases). CDR3 length equals 15 residues. Trimming shortened V by 4 bases and J by 12 bases, and 22 bases separated the two germline ends. CDR1 is SGHDN, CDR2 FVKESK, per germline. CDR3 nucleotides: TGTGCCAGCAGCCCCGGGGTCCAACACAATGAGGGGCAGTTCTTC. Translated, it gives CASSPGVQHNEGQFF.

The chain has TRBV7-6 and TRBJ2-7; 8 bases align to TRBD1. Germline V gene sequence: CDR1 SGHVS, CDR2 FNYEAQ. The CDR3 has 14 residues. After removal of 5 bases from V and 2 bases from J, the junction contained 5 bases not matched to a gene. The CDR3 is CASSTRQGTYEQYF. CDR3 nucleotide sequence: TGTGCCAGCAGCACTCGACAGGGGACCTACGAGCAGTACTTC.

V usage is TRBV12-5 and J usage is TRBJ2-7; 7 bases line up with TRBD1. Losses at the gene ends were 1 base for V and 3 bases for J; bases not matched to a gene: 9. The CDR3 runs to 16 residues. The germline V gene encodes CDR1 LGHNT and CDR2 FRNRAP. The CDR3: CASGLGGRDSLYEQYF. DNA for the CDR3: TGTGCTAGTGGTTTGGGAGGTCGGGACAGTCTCTACGAGCAGTACTTC.

The genes are TRBV5-5 and TRBJ1-4; 7 nucleotides agree with TRBD1. J lost 8 bases, V lost 4 bases, and 11 bases had no gene match. This CDR3 has 15 residues. Germline CDR1 reads SGHKS; CDR2 reads YYEKEE (reference sequence). In DNA, the CDR3 is TGTGCCAGCAGCCCCTGGGACAGCCTAACCGAAAAACTGTTTTTT. It is translated as CASSPWDSLTEKLFF.

The chain recombines TRBV7-7 with TRBJ2-1; D possibly corresponds to TRBD2 (6 bases). Germline V gene sequence: CDR1 SSHAT, CDR2 FNYEAQ (reference sequence). The CDR3 spans 15 residues. The V end was cut by 6 bases, the J end by 6 bases, with 18 bases between. Written as DNA, the CDR3 is TGTGCCAGCAGTAACCTTCCGGGAGCTCTCAATGAGCAGTTCTTC. This gives the protein CASSNLPGALNEQFF.